This is a list of T cell receptor beta chains from one sample in a study of T cell responses to AZD1222 COVID-19 vaccine. Assay: immunoSEQ multiplex PCR; the TCRdb copy retains only in-frame clones and omits some. Here the sample spans about 150,000 clones, 92% being singletons. The input for sequencing was peripheral blood, taken 28 days after the second AZD1222 dose. These receptors were taken from an adult who received the AZD1222 COVID-19 vaccine. CDR3s include the opening cysteine and the closing phenylalanine or tryptophan. D genes are given only for firm matches. Some rows have no size entry. The others give once, few or many, or a class for an expanded clone.

V gene: TRBV18; clone size: NA; D gene: NA; J gene: TRBJ2-2; CDR3 DNA: TGTGCCAGCTCACTTAATCTAGCTTCAGCCGGGGAGCTGTTTTTT; CDR3 protein: CASSLNLASAGELFF
V gene: TRBV12-3/TRBV12-4; clone size: NA; D gene: NA; J gene: TRBJ2-3; CDR3 DNA: TGTGCCAGCAGGGTGAGCACAGATACGCAGTATTTT; CDR3 protein: CASRVSTDTQYF
V gene: TRBV28; clone size: NA; D gene: NA; J gene: TRBJ2-5; CDR3 DNA: TGTGCCAGCAGTTTGTCGGTTGTGGGCGAGACCCAGTACTTC; CDR3 protein: CASSLSVVGETQYF
V gene: TRBV6-6; clone size: NA; D gene: NA; J gene: TRBJ2-3; CDR3 DNA: TGTGCCAGCAGTTACTCGATCCTAGAGAGCACAGATACGCAGTATTTT; CDR3 protein: CASSYSILESTDTQYF
V gene: TRBV6-5; clone size: NA; D gene: NA; J gene: TRBJ2-5; CDR3 DNA: TGTGCCAGCAGTTACTCCCGCGGTCGACTCCAAGAGACCCAGTACTTC; CDR3 protein: CASSYSRGRLQETQYF
V gene: TRBV29-1; clone size: NA; D gene: NA; J gene: TRBJ1-5; CDR3 DNA: TGCAGCGTTGCATTGGACTTAAATCAGCCCCAGCATTTT; CDR3 protein: CSVALDLNQPQHF
V gene: TRBV29-1; clone size: NA; D gene: TRBD2; J gene: TRBJ2-1; CDR3 DNA: TGCAGCGTTGGGGTCGGGACTAGCGAGTACAATGAGCAGTTCTTC; CDR3 protein: CSVGVGTSEYNEQFF
V gene: TRBV7-9; clone size: NA; D gene: TRBD1; J gene: TRBJ1-4; CDR3 DNA: TGTGCCAGCAGCGTGGACAGGGGCAATGAAAAACTGTTTTTT; CDR3 protein: CASSVDRGNEKLFF
V gene: TRBV28; clone size: NA; D gene: NA; J gene: TRBJ1-2; CDR3 DNA: TGTGCCAGCAGTTTATCTGCCGGGGATGGCTACACCTTC; CDR3 protein: CASSLSAGDGYTF
V gene: TRBV28; clone size: NA; D gene: TRBD2; J gene: TRBJ2-7; CDR3 DNA: TGTGCCAGCAGTTCCGTGGGAGGGCCGGACGAGCAGTACTTC; CDR3 protein: CASSSVGGPDEQYF
V gene: TRBV29-1; clone size: NA; D gene: TRBD1; J gene: TRBJ2-7; CDR3 DNA: TGCAGCGTGTTCTCGACAGGGGAGTCCTACGAGCAGTACTTC; CDR3 protein: CSVFSTGESYEQYF
V gene: TRBV2; clone size: NA; D gene: TRBD2; J gene: TRBJ2-1; CDR3 DNA: TGTGCCAGCAGTGGAGGGACGGGGGGCAATGAGCAGTTCTTC; CDR3 protein: CASSGGTGGNEQFF
V gene: TRBV5-1; clone size: NA; D gene: NA; J gene: TRBJ1-1; CDR3 DNA: TGCGCCAGCAGGGACGGGGGAAACACTGAAGCTTTCTTT; CDR3 protein: CASRDGGNTEAFF
V gene: TRBV29-1; clone size: NA; D gene: TRBD1; J gene: TRBJ1-1; CDR3 DNA: TGCAGCGTTGATGGCAGGGGGGACGACACTGAAGCTTTCTTT; CDR3 protein: CSVDGRGDDTEAFF
V gene: TRBV5-1; clone size: NA; D gene: TRBD2; J gene: TRBJ2-7; CDR3 DNA: TGCGCCAGCAGCAAGGGACTAGGCTACGAGCAGTACTTC; CDR3 protein: CASSKGLGYEQYF
V gene: TRBV27; clone size: NA; D gene: NA; J gene: TRBJ1-5; CDR3 DNA: TGTGCCAGCAGTTTAAGCGGACGGGCAAATCAGCCCCAGCATTTT; CDR3 protein: CASSLSGRANQPQHF
V gene: TRBV9; clone size: NA; D gene: NA; J gene: TRBJ1-6; CDR3 DNA: TGTGCCAGCAGCGTAGGCGGGGACAATTCACCCCTCCACTTT; CDR3 protein: CASSVGGDNSPLHF
V gene: TRBV7-9; clone size: NA; D gene: TRBD2; J gene: TRBJ2-7; CDR3 DNA: TGTGCCAGCAGCTTAGGAGGGAGGGTTGGGCAGTACTTC; CDR3 protein: CASSLGGRVGQYF
V gene: TRBV28; clone size: NA; D gene: TRBD1; J gene: TRBJ1-1; CDR3 DNA: TGTGCCAGCAGTCCAGGGGGGCCGAACACTGAAGCTTTCTTT; CDR3 protein: CASSPGGPNTEAFF
V gene: TRBV19; clone size: once; D gene: TRBD1; J gene: TRBJ1-4; CDR3 DNA: TGTGCCAGTACCAAATATGGACGTTCAGGGGGAGAAAAACTGTTTTTT; CDR3 protein: CASTKYGRSGGEKLFF
V gene: TRBV15; clone size: NA; D gene: NA; J gene: TRBJ1-4; CDR3 DNA: TGTGCCACCAGCAGAGGGGCCCGGGAGTTGGAAAAACTGTTTTTT; CDR3 protein: CATSRGARELEKLFF
V gene: TRBV11-3; clone size: NA; D gene: NA; J gene: TRBJ2-1; CDR3 DNA: TGTGCCAGCAGCTTAGCTTGGGGCCCCTACAATGAGCAGTTCTTC; CDR3 protein: CASSLAWGPYNEQFF
V gene: TRBV27; clone size: NA; D gene: NA; J gene: TRBJ2-7; CDR3 DNA: TGTGCCAGCAGCCCTTTAGGGGCGGGCTCCTACGAGCAGTACTTC; CDR3 protein: CASSPLGAGSYEQYF
V gene: TRBV27; clone size: NA; D gene: TRBD1; J gene: TRBJ2-7; CDR3 DNA: TGTGCCAGCAGTTTAGAAGGGACAGGGGGCTACGAGCAGTACTTC; CDR3 protein: CASSLEGTGGYEQYF
V gene: TRBV5-1; clone size: NA; D gene: TRBD2; J gene: TRBJ2-7; CDR3 DNA: TGCGCCAGCAGCTTGGGACTAGCGGGATACTACGAGCAGTACTTC; CDR3 protein: CASSLGLAGYYEQYF
V gene: TRBV20-1; clone size: NA; D gene: TRBD1; J gene: TRBJ2-1; CDR3 DNA: TGCAGTGCTAGTACGACAGGGAACTACAATGAGCAGTTCTTC; CDR3 protein: CSASTTGNYNEQFF
V gene: TRBV19; clone size: NA; D gene: NA; J gene: TRBJ1-2; CDR3 DNA: TGTGCCAGTAGTACCCGACTCGCTGACTATGGCTACACCTTC; CDR3 protein: CASSTRLADYGYTF
V gene: TRBV7-2; clone size: NA; D gene: NA; J gene: TRBJ2-3; CDR3 DNA: TGTGCCAGCAGCTTGAAGGCAGGCCACACAGATACGCAGTATTTT; CDR3 protein: CASSLKAGHTDTQYF
V gene: TRBV6-6; clone size: NA; D gene: NA; J gene: TRBJ2-5; CDR3 DNA: TGTGCCAGCAGCCGGGACATGCAAGAGACCCAGTACTTC; CDR3 protein: CASSRDMQETQYF
V gene: TRBV11-2; clone size: few; D gene: NA; J gene: TRBJ1-1; CDR3 DNA: TGTGCCAGCAGCTACGGACAAACTGAAGCTTTCTTT; CDR3 protein: CASSYGQTEAFF
V gene: TRBV5-1; clone size: NA; D gene: NA; J gene: TRBJ2-1; CDR3 DNA: TGCGCCAGCAGCTTGAACGAGGGAGGTCTCTATGAGCAGTTCTTC; CDR3 protein: CASSLNEGGLYEQFF
V gene: TRBV6-4; clone size: NA; D gene: NA; J gene: TRBJ1-2; CDR3 DNA: TGTGCCAGCAGTGACTCCCCGGGCCATGGCTACACCTTC; CDR3 protein: CASSDSPGHGYTF
V gene: TRBV30; clone size: NA; D gene: NA; J gene: TRBJ1-1; CDR3 DNA: TGTGCCTGGAGTTTACAGGGGAACACTGAAGCTTTCTTT; CDR3 protein: CAWSLQGNTEAFF
V gene: TRBV18; clone size: NA; D gene: TRBD2; J gene: TRBJ2-1; CDR3 DNA: TGTGCCAGCTCACCAGAGCGGGAGCCGTACAATGAGCAGTTCTTC; CDR3 protein: CASSPEREPYNEQFF
V gene: TRBV27; clone size: NA; D gene: NA; J gene: TRBJ2-7; CDR3 DNA: TGTGCCAGCAGTCCCTCCATCTACGAGCAGTACTTC; CDR3 protein: CASSPSIYEQYF
V gene: TRBV27; clone size: NA; D gene: TRBD1; J gene: TRBJ1-4; CDR3 DNA: TGTGCCAGCAGTTTGGGACAGGGCGGAGAAAAACTGTTTTTT; CDR3 protein: CASSLGQGGEKLFF
V gene: TRBV18; clone size: NA; D gene: TRBD1; J gene: TRBJ1-6; CDR3 DNA: TGTGCCAGCTCACCAATGGGACAGGGGGCGCAGAGATCACCCCTCCACTTT; CDR3 protein: CASSPMGQGAQRSPLHF
V gene: TRBV3-1/TRBV3-2; clone size: NA; D gene: NA; J gene: TRBJ1-1; CDR3 DNA: TGTGCCAGCAGCCAAGAGGGACAGAACACTGAAGCTTTCTTT; CDR3 protein: CASSQEGQNTEAFF
V gene: TRBV6-5; clone size: once; D gene: NA; J gene: TRBJ1-4; CDR3 DNA: TGTGCCACCAAAGTGGGGGCAGGGTGGTACGAAAAACTGTTTTTT; CDR3 protein: CATKVGAGWYEKLFF
V gene: TRBV7-3; clone size: NA; D gene: TRBD1; J gene: TRBJ1-2; CDR3 DNA: TGTGCCAGCAGCCAGGGGACAGGGGGCGCAGATGGCTACACCTTC; CDR3 protein: CASSQGTGGADGYTF
V gene: TRBV24-1; clone size: NA; D gene: TRBD2; J gene: TRBJ2-3; CDR3 DNA: TGTGCCACCAGTCTAGCGGGCACAGATACGCAGTATTTT; CDR3 protein: CATSLAGTDTQYF
V gene: TRBV5-1; clone size: once; D gene: NA; J gene: TRBJ2-6; CDR3 DNA: TGCGCCAGCAGCTCACAAAACTCTGGGGCCAACGTCCTGACTTTC; CDR3 protein: CASSSQNSGANVLTF
V gene: TRBV27; clone size: NA; D gene: NA; J gene: TRBJ1-4; CDR3 DNA: TGTGCCAGCAGTTTCTTGTCCCCGACGCTGGAGGGTGAAAAACTGTTTTTT; CDR3 protein: CASSFLSPTLEGEKLFF
V gene: TRBV4-1; clone size: NA; D gene: TRBD2; J gene: TRBJ2-5; CDR3 DNA: TGCGCCAGCAGCCAGCTGGCGGGGGGGGAGACCCAGTACTTC; CDR3 protein: CASSQLAGGETQYF
V gene: TRBV10-3; clone size: NA; D gene: NA; J gene: TRBJ1-3; CDR3 DNA: TGTGCCATCAGTGAGTCGAGAAACGTCAGACCTGGAAACACCATATATTTT; CDR3 protein: CAISESRNVRPGNTIYF